Below, one TCR beta chain is given with its context. The data originate from a study of blood T cell repertoires in COVID-19. Background on the study: Both acute and convalescent COVID-19 samples were obtained from the United States, Italy and Spain.

The authors' processing: Scientists estimated how many nucleated cells there were by amplifying reference gene primers. Sequencing was performed with immunoSEQ multiplex PCR; in TCRdb, only in-frame clones are kept and a portion is missing. For V, J and clone size, that table is used; D and trimming come from the DNA. The sample contains 150,000 to 200,000 clones, approximately 87% of which appear only once. The CDR3 runs 16 residues. CDR1 SGHRS and CDR2 YFSETQ come from the germline V gene. V lost 0 bases to trimming and J lost 2 bases; unmatched junction nucleotides: 6. Followed longitudinally, the Seattle patients had been enrolled during active infection.

The material sequenced was peripheral blood. This clonotype originated in a woman aged 60-75 years with COVID-19, enrolled during active disease. This chain links TRBV5-1 with TRBJ2-5, with 8 bases matching TRBD2. CDR3 residues: CASSLGVSGIQETQYF. CDR3 coding DNA: TGCGCCAGCAGCTTGGGGGTTAGCGGGATACAAGAGACCCAGTACTTC.